A selection of T cell receptor beta chains follows, all from one sample in a study of OX40 agonist ivuxolimab in advanced cancers. The assay was immunoSEQ multiplex PCR, and TCRdb's table has in-frame clones only and misses some. The sample contains 25,000 or so clones, 75% to 90% of which appear only once. The sequencing used CD4+ or CD8+ T cells sorted from blood, collected in a trial of the OX40 agonist ivuxolimab. All receptors come from an adult with an advanced solid tumor such as melanoma, head and neck, liver or kidney cancer. Each CDR3 is given with its conserved first and last residue. A D gene is named only where the DNA matches it firmly. Expanded clones get a size class; other rows say once, few or many, or leave the size out.

clone_size j_call v_call d_call cdr3_nt cdr3_aa
- TRBJ2-3 TRBV4-2 TRBD2 TGTGCCAGCAGCCAAGGGCAGCGGGGAGATACGCAGTATTTT CASSQGQRGDTQYF
few TRBJ2-2 TRBV7-3 - TGTGCCAGCAGCTTAGGGGACACCAGCTTGAACACCGGGGAGCTGTTTTTT CASSLGDTSLNTGELFF
- TRBJ1-2 TRBV28 - TGTGCCAGCACCAACTTTTGGGGTGGGTATGGCTACACCTTC CASTNFWGGYGYTF
once TRBJ1-1 TRBV9 - TGTGCCAGCAGCGCACACGGGGGGGCGACCACTGAAGCTTTCTTT CASSAHGGATTEAFF
- TRBJ1-1 TRBV6-1 - TGTGCCAGCAGTGTTAATCACAGAATGAACACTGAAGCTTTCTTT CASSVNHRMNTEAFF
- TRBJ2-7 TRBV30 TRBD2 TGTGCCTGGAGTCAGCGGGAGAGGGGCCTCGAGCAGTACTTC CAWSQRERGLEQYF
- TRBJ2-1 TRBV18 TRBD2 TGTGCCAGCTCTCCCCGATTAGGGACTAGCGGCTACAATGAGCAGTTCTTC CASSPRLGTSGYNEQFF
- TRBJ2-5 TRBV9 - TGTGCCAGCAGCGTAGTTGAGGGACGGGGGGAGACCCAGTACTTC CASSVVEGRGETQYF
- TRBJ2-5 TRBV28 TRBD1 TGTGCCAGCAGTCGTGGACAGGGGAGAGAGACCCAGTACTTC CASSRGQGRETQYF
once TRBJ2-1 TRBV6-1 TRBD2 TGTGCCAGCAGGGAACCTAGCGGGAGATCCTACAATGAGCAGTTCTTC CASREPSGRSYNEQFF
- TRBJ1-1 TRBV9 - TGTGCCAGCAGCGTATCAACGGGCACTGAAGCTTTCTTT CASSVSTGTEAFF
- TRBJ1-2 TRBV27 - TGTGCCAGCAGCCCTGGACAGATACCCTATGGCTACACCTTC CASSPGQIPYGYTF
- TRBJ2-1 TRBV11-3 TRBD1 TGTGCCAGCAGCTCTCCCGGGACAGTCTCCTACAATGAGCAGTTCTTC CASSSPGTVSYNEQFF
- TRBJ1-4 TRBV9 - TGTGCCAGCAGCCCCAGAGGACTCCTGAATGAAAAACTGTTTTTT CASSPRGLLNEKLFF
- TRBJ2-5 TRBV5-4 TRBD1 TGTGCCAGCAGCTCTCCCGGGACAGCAGAGACCCAGTACTTC CASSSPGTAETQYF
- TRBJ2-7 TRBV4-1 TRBD1 TGCGCCAGCAGCCAGGGGGGACAGGGAGCCTACGAGCAGTACTTC CASSQGGQGAYEQYF
- TRBJ2-3 TRBV7-9 TRBD2 TGTGCCAGCAGCTTAGAGACTAGCGGGATTAGCACAGATACGCAGTATTTT CASSLETSGISTDTQYF
- TRBJ2-7 TRBV10-3 TRBD2 TGTGCCATCACCGCTAGCGGGAACAACGAGCAGTACTTC CAITASGNNEQYF